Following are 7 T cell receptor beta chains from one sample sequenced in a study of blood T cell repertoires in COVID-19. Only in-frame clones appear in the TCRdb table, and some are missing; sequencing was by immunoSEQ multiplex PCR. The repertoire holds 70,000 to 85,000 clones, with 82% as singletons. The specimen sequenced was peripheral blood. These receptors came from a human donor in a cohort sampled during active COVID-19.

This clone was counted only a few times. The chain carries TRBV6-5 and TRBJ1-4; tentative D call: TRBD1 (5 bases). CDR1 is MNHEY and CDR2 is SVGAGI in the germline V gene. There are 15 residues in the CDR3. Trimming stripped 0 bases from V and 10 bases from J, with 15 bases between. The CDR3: CASSYSIQARAKLFF. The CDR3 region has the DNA TGTGCCAGCAGTTACTCGATACAGGCAAGGGCAAAACTGTTTTTT.

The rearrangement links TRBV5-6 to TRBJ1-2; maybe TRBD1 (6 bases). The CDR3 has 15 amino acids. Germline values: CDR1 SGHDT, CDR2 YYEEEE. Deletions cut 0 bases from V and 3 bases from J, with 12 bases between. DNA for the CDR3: TGTGCCAGCAGCTTGGGTGGTGGGGGCCACTATGGCTACACCTTC. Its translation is CASSLGGGGHYGYTF.

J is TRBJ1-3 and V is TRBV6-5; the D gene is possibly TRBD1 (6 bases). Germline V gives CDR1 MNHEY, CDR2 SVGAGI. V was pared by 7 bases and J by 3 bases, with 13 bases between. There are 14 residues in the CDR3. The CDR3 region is CASTRGRGGNTIYF. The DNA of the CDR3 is TGTGCCAGCACCCGGGGCAGGGGTGGAAACACCATATATTTT.

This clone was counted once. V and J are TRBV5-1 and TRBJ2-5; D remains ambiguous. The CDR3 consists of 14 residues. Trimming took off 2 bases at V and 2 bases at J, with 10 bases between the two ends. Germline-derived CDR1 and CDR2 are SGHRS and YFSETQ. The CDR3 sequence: CASSFAPGQETQYF. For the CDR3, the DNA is TGCGCCAGCAGCTTTGCGCCCGGTCAAGAGACCCAGTACTTC.

In nucleotides, the CDR3 is TGTGCCAGCAGTGATGGGGGGGGCCGGAACACCATATATTTT. Residues: CASSDGGGRNTIYF. This chain links TRBV2 with TRBJ1-3; D may be TRBD1 (6 bases). Germline values: CDR1 SNHLY, CDR2 FYNNEI. The V gene lost 3 bases and the J gene lost 7 bases, with 13 bases spanning the gap. This CDR3 has 14 amino acids.

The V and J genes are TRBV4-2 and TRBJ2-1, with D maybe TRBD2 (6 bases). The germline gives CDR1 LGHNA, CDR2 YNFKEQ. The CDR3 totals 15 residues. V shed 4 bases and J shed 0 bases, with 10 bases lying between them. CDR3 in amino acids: CASSLSGSSYNEQFF. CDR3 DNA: TGTGCCAGCAGCCTTAGCGGTAGCTCCTACAATGAGCAGTTCTTC.

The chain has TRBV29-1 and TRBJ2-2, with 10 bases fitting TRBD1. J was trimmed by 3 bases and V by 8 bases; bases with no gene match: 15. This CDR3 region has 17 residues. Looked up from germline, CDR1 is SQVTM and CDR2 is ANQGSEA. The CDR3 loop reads CSIRGGVGTGDTGELFF. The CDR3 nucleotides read TGCAGCATTAGGGGAGGCGTGGGGACAGGGGACACCGGGGAGCTGTTTTTT.